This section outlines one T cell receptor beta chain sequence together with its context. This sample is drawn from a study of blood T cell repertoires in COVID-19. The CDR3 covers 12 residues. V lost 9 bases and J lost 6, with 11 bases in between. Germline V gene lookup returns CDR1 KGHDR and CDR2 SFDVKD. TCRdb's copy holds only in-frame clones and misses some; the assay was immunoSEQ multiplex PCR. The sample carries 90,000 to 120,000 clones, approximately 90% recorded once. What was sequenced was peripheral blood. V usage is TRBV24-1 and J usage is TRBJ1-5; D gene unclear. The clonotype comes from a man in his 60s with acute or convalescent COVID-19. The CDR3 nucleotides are TGTGCCACCTCAAAAGGAGGTCAGCCCCAGCATTTT. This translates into CATSKGGQPQHF.